This entry lists 30 T cell receptor beta chains sequenced from one sample in a study of cytomegalovirus exposure and HLA in healthy donors. PCR employed 60 Vbeta and 13 Jbeta primers. Repertoires were generated with immunoSEQ multiplex PCR, while TCRdb's copy carries only in-frame clones and drops some. Of over 150,000 clones listed, 68% are singletons. The sample consisted of PBMCs. The receptors were gathered from a woman in her forties in good health and CMV-seropositive.

This clone was observed a few times. This chain uses TRBV6-1 with TRBJ2-7; D is unclear. Trimming removed 6 bases at V and 0 bases at J, with 15 bases between. The CDR3 spans 15 residues. Germline lookup yields CDR1 MNHNS and CDR2 SASEGT. The CDR3, as DNA: TGTGCCAGCAGAATCGCACGAGAAAGCTCCTACGAGCAGTACTTC. It translates to CASRIARESSYEQYF.

This chain joins TRBV5-1 and TRBJ2-5; 9 bases agree with TRBD1. The CDR3 loop spans 16 amino acids. V lost 4 bases and J lost 2; bases outside the gene matches: 9. Germline-derived CDR1 and CDR2 are SGHRS and YFSETQ. The CDR3 sequence: CASSGTGGLSQETQYF. In DNA form, the CDR3 reads TGCGCCAGCAGCGGAACAGGGGGCCTTAGTCAAGAGACCCAGTACTTC. The full variable domain, with the rest looked up from reference TRBV5-1 and TRBJ2-5, is KAGVTQTPRYLIKTRGQQVTLSCSPISGHRSVSWYQQTPGQGLQFLFEYFSETQRNKGNFPGRFSGRQFSNSRSEMNVSTLELGDSALYLCASSGTGGLSQETQYFGPGTRLLVL.

This clone was counted only a few times. CDR3 residues: CASSYDRGPREQYF. CDR3 nucleotides: TGTGCCAGCAGTTACGACAGGGGGCCGAGAGAGCAGTACTTC. The V gene is TRBV6-5, the J gene TRBJ2-7; TRBD1 matches 10 bases. Germline V gene sequence: CDR1 MNHEY, CDR2 SVGAGI. Losses at the gene ends were 2 bases for V and 7 bases for J; bases not matched to a gene: 5. This CDR3 is 14 amino acids long.

The table lists this clone with a few counts. The chain uses TRBV7-9 and TRBJ2-5; D might be TRBD1 (5 bases). The CDR3 runs to 15 residues. Per germline, CDR1 SEHNR and CDR2 FQNEAQ (reference sequence). V was cut by 4 bases and J by 3 bases, with 15 bases left in between. This chain's CDR3 is CASSWRQIEKETQYF. The CDR3 DNA follows: TGTGCCAGCAGCTGGAGACAGATCGAAAAAGAGACCCAGTACTTC.

The V call is TRBV6-1, the J call TRBJ1-2; 7 bases map to TRBD1. Germline CDR1 reads MNHNS; CDR2 reads SASEGT. Germline trimming cut 4 bases from V and 12 bases from J; bases unmatched to any gene: 2. CDR3 length: 10 amino acids. The CDR3 protein is CASSGQGHTF. The CDR3 DNA reads as TGTGCCAGCAGTGGACAGGGACACACCTTC.

In the case of this clone: This same CDR3 is encoded by further DNA sequences in the sample. This chain connects TRBV4-3 to TRBJ1-2, with a tentative D call TRBD1 (5 bases). The germline gives CDR1 LGHNA, CDR2 YSLEER. Trimming shortened V by 0 bases and J by 5 bases, and 7 bases separated the two germline ends. The CDR3 runs 13 residues. Here the CDR3 DNA reads TGCGCCAGCAGCCAAGATAGGGGATATGGCTACACCTTC. Translation: CASSQDRGYGYTF.

The V call is TRBV7-2, the J call TRBJ1-1; a weak D match, TRBD1 (6 bases). V lost 1 base to trimming and J lost 3 bases, with 15 bases between them. The germline CDR1 and CDR2 sequences are SGHTA and FQGNSA. This CDR3 has 16 amino acids. The CDR3 region is CASSLVGAGRDTEAFF. CDR3 coding DNA: TGTGCCAGCAGCTTAGTGGGGGCAGGGAGGGACACTGAAGCTTTCTTT.

The V gene is TRBV5-1, the J gene TRBJ2-7; 8 bases agree with TRBD1. Germline V CDR1 and CDR2: SGHRS, YFSETQ. This CDR3 spans 15 amino acids. V gave up 0 bases and J gave up 2 bases; unmatched junction bases: 4. Written as DNA, the CDR3 is TGCGCCAGCAGCTTGGTCGGGACAGGAGCCTACGAGCAGTACTTC. Residues: CASSLVGTGAYEQYF.

The chain combines TRBV6-5 with TRBJ1-5; 7 positions agree with TRBD1. Germline CDR1 is MNHEY and CDR2 is SVGAGI. The CDR3 is 15 amino acids. V lost 6 bases, J lost 0 bases, and 5 bases stayed unmatched. Here the CDR3 reads CASRDRFYSNQPQHF. The CDR3 DNA sequence: TGTGCCAGCAGGGACAGGTTCTATAGCAATCAGCCCCAGCATTTT.

With respect to this clone: Germline is not matched at one junction end, which may reflect a read error. This sequence joins TRBV5-8 and TRBJ2-3, with TRBD1 matching 8 bases. Germline CDR1 reads SGHTS; CDR2 reads YDEGEE. There are 13 residues in the CDR3. The CDR3 coding sequence is TGCGCCAGCAGCCCGACAGGGGAAGATACGCAGTATTTT. This translates into CASSPTGEDTQYF.

This chain connects TRBV10-3 to TRBJ2-7, with D maybe TRBD1 (6 bases). The CDR3 contains 14 residues. Germline values: CDR1 ENHRY, CDR2 SYGVKD. Trimming shortened V by 2 bases and J by 5 bases, and 13 bases separated the two germline ends. As DNA, the CDR3 is TGTGCCATCAGTGAGCCCTACAGGGCTGACGAGCAGTACTTC. Residues: CAISEPYRADEQYF.

This clone was recorded a few times. This sequence joins TRBV4-3 and TRBJ2-1, with a possible D match to TRBD2 (7 bases). Per germline, CDR1 LGHNA and CDR2 YSLEER. The V end lost 4 bases, the J end lost 8 bases, and 12 bases lay between the germline ends. The CDR3 is 13 amino acids. In DNA, the CDR3 is TGCGCCAGCAGCCCTCCCGGGGGGCATGAGCAGTTCTTC. Translation gives CASSPPGGHEQFF.

V usage is TRBV18 and J usage is TRBJ2-3; D unclear. Germline values: CDR1 KGHSH, CDR2 LQKENI. V lost 3 bases to trimming and J lost 5 bases, with 15 bases between them. The CDR3 contains 15 residues. This chain's CDR3 is CASSPTHVLIDTQYF. The CDR3 DNA follows: TGTGCCAGCTCACCGACTCACGTACTCATAGATACGCAGTATTTT.

The J gene is TRBJ2-7, the V gene TRBV6-6; TRBD1 might be the D (6 bases). The length of the CDR3 is 14 residues. CDR1 and CDR2 from the germline V gene are MNHNY and SVGAGI (reference sequence). V gave up 6 bases and J gave up 0 bases, with 12 bases separating them. CDR3 coding DNA: TGTGCCAGCAGCGACGGGACAAGCTCCTACGAGCAGTACTTC. Its protein is CASSDGTSSYEQYF.

The rearrangement joins TRBV19 to TRBJ2-3; D might be TRBD1 (5 bases). CDR3 length: 16 residues. Trimming removed 3 bases from V and 1 base from J, with 14 bases in between. Germline CDR1 reads LNHDA; CDR2 reads SQIVND (reference sequence). The CDR3 DNA reads as TGTGCCAGTAGTATCTGGGCCCCGACAGGCACAGATACGCAGTATTTT. Protein sequence: CASSIWAPTGTDTQYF.

The chain carries TRBV7-2 and TRBJ2-3, with D tentatively TRBD2 (5 bases). V lost 2 bases and J lost 5, with 14 bases in between. The length of the CDR3 is 15 residues. The germline V gene encodes CDR1 SGHTA and CDR2 FQGNSA. The CDR3 loop reads CASSLRAVGGDTQYF. The CDR3 DNA sequence: TGTGCCAGCAGCTTACGAGCGGTCGGAGGAGATACGCAGTATTTT.

This clone was detected only a few times. CDR3 sequence: CASSLDGSTDTQYF. DNA of the CDR3: TGTGCCAGCAGCTTAGATGGCTCCACAGATACGCAGTATTTT. The rearrangement links TRBV7-9 to TRBJ2-3; D not resolved. This CDR3 region has 14 residues. Trimming pared 1 base from V and 2 bases from J, leaving 7 bases between. Germline V lookup: CDR1 SEHNR, CDR2 FQNEAQ (reference sequence).

The genes are TRBV5-6 and TRBJ1-5; TRBD1 is a possible D gene (5 bases). Per the germline V gene, CDR1 is SGHDT and CDR2 is YYEEEE. CDR3 size: 14 residues. Trimming took 3 bases from V and 6 from J, leaving 13 bases between them. The CDR3 reads CASSSGGGGQPQHF. CDR3 nucleotide sequence: TGTGCCAGCAGCTCTGGTGGGGGGGGTCAGCCCCAGCATTTT. Supplemented by reference TRBV5-6 and TRBJ1-5, the full variable domain reads DAGVTQSPTHLIKTRGQQVTLRCSPKSGHDTVSWYQQALGQGPQFIFQYYEEEERQRGNFPDRFSGHQFPNYSSELNVNALLLGDSALYLCASSSGGGGQPQHFGDGTRLSIL.

The genes are TRBV5-1 and TRBJ2-3; tentatively, D is TRBD2 (5 bases). From germline, CDR1 is SGHRS and CDR2 YFSETQ. The CDR3 consists of 18 residues. The V end lost 0 bases, the J end lost 6 bases, and 23 bases lay between the germline ends. The CDR3 is CASSLAFLFLARGDTQYF. The CDR3 bases are TGCGCCAGCAGCTTGGCGTTCTTATTCTTGGCTCGCGGGGATACGCAGTATTTT.

This clone has a handful of counts. The chain is built from TRBV6-6 and TRBJ2-1, with 10 nucleotides matching TRBD1. CDR3 length: 15 amino acids. Germline trimming cut 6 bases from V and 3 bases from J; bases unmatched to any gene: 5. Germline values: CDR1 MNHNY, CDR2 SVGAGI (reference sequence). The CDR3 region is CASSAGTGDYNEQFF. CDR3 bases: TGTGCCAGCAGCGCCGGGACAGGGGACTACAATGAGCAGTTCTTC.

The gene calls are TRBV28 and TRBJ2-7; D not resolved. Germline values: CDR1 MDHEN, CDR2 SYDVKM. V was trimmed by 6 bases and J by 4 bases, leaving 10 bases between them. The CDR3 has 12 amino acids. CDR3 residues: CASREAAYEQYF. CDR3 sequence (DNA): TGTGCCAGCAGAGAAGCCGCGTACGAGCAGTACTTC.

The table lists this clone with a count of one. This rearrangement joins TRBV18 to TRBJ2-5; 11 nucleotides agree with TRBD1. This CDR3 is built from 15 residues. V dropped 5 bases and J dropped 4; count of bases not matched to a gene: 6. Germline V gene sequence: CDR1 KGHSH, CDR2 LQKENI. The CDR3 sequence: CASSSRTGGRETQYF. The DNA of the CDR3 is TGTGCCAGCTCATCACGGACAGGGGGCCGAGAGACCCAGTACTTC.

The rearrangement links TRBV7-2 to TRBJ2-2; D is ambiguous. Trimming pared 5 bases from V and 3 bases from J, leaving 7 bases between. The CDR3 is 13 amino acids. Germline V gene lookup returns CDR1 SGHTA and CDR2 FQGNSA. CDR3 sequence: CASSAQYTGELFF. The CDR3 bases are TGTGCCAGCAGCGCTCAGTACACCGGGGAGCTGTTTTTT.

In this sample, this clone turned up once. The rearrangement joins TRBV27 to TRBJ2-7, with TRBD2 matching 12 bases. V lost 5 bases to trimming and J lost 2 bases; unmatched junction nucleotides: 1. This CDR3 is 14 amino acids long. CDR1 MNHEY and CDR2 SMNVEV come from the germline V gene (reference sequence). CDR3 sequence: CASSRTSGTYEQYF. The DNA of the CDR3 is TGTGCCAGCAGTAGGACTAGCGGGACCTACGAGCAGTACTTC.

This chain joins TRBV29-1 and TRBJ1-2; D is perhaps TRBD1 (6 bases). V was pared by 6 bases and J by 0 bases, with 11 bases between. Germline V gene lookup returns CDR1 SQVTM and CDR2 ANQGSEA. This CDR3 is built from 13 residues. The CDR3 DNA reads TGCAGCGTCGGACAGAAAGCTAACTATGGCTACACCTTC. Translating gives CSVGQKANYGYTF.

V is TRBV13 and J is TRBJ2-2; no clear D gene. The length of the CDR3 is 14 residues. Germline CDR1 is PRHDT and CDR2 is FYEKMQ (reference sequence). The V end was cut by 4 bases, the J end by 4 bases, with 10 bases between. In DNA form, the CDR3 reads TGTGCCAGCAGCTCAGGCCTAGGCACCGGGGAGCTGTTTTTT. Translating it yields CASSSGLGTGELFF.

The gene calls are TRBV27 and TRBJ1-2, with D perhaps matching TRBD1 (5 bases). The CDR3 contains 15 residues. The V gene lost 1 base and the J gene lost 2 bases, with 11 bases spanning the gap. Germline CDR1 reads MNHEY; CDR2 reads SMNVEV (reference sequence). The CDR3 region is CASSLYGAENYGYTF. CDR3 in DNA: TGTGCCAGCAGTTTATATGGGGCAGAAAACTATGGCTACACCTTC.

This sequence joins TRBV7-3 and TRBJ2-3; 16 bases agree with TRBD2. There are 16 residues in the CDR3. V gave up 4 bases and J gave up 7 bases; unmatched junction bases: 5. Germline assignment: CDR1 SGHTA and CDR2 FQGTGA. CDR3 residues: CASSSGLAGGFYTQYF. The CDR3 region has the DNA TGTGCCAGCAGCTCGGGACTAGCGGGAGGGTTTTATACGCAGTATTTT.

The chain combines TRBV28 with TRBJ2-7; 9 bases fit TRBD2. V was clipped by 3 bases and J by 0 bases; unmatched bases: 3. Per germline, CDR1 MDHEN and CDR2 SYDVKM. CDR3 length: 15 amino acids. CDR3 bases: TGTGCCAGCAGTTTGGGGACTAGCAGCTCCTACGAGCAGTACTTC. This codes for CASSLGTSSSYEQYF.

This CDR3 reads CASSRDSRGGNEQFF. CDR3 DNA: TGTGCCAGCAGCCGGGACTCTCGAGGTGGCAATGAGCAGTTCTTC. J is TRBJ2-1 and V is TRBV7-3; perhaps TRBD2 as D (6 bases). The CDR3 runs 15 residues. With 5 bases removed from V and 6 bases from J, the gap between germline ends came to 17 bases. From germline, CDR1 is SGHTA and CDR2 FQGTGA.